Below, one T cell receptor (beta chain) is given with its context. The data originate from a study of T-cell reconstitution after alpha-beta-depleted transplantation in children. Unique molecular identifiers were used to barcode this TCRbeta library. TCRdb processed the PCR reads anew with MiXCR; each CDR3 protein has one entry. The sample yields fewer than 500,000 distinct CDR3 sequences, 43% seen once. This sequence was found in a girl aged 2 to 10 with aplastic anemia, due to receive a stem cell transplant. The sequencing here drew on PBMCs, taken before TCRalphabeta/CD19-depleted stem cell transplant.

In DNA, the CDR3 is TGCGCCAGCAGCTTCGACAGGGTTCAGGACATTCAGTACTTC. It is translated as CASSFDRVQDIQYF. This rearrangement joins TRBV5-1 to TRBJ2-4, with TRBD1 identical over 7 bases. The CDR3 covers 14 residues. With 2 bases clipped from V and 8 bases from J, the junction kept 7 bases outside the gene matches. Germline-derived CDR1 and CDR2 are SGHRS and YFSETQ.